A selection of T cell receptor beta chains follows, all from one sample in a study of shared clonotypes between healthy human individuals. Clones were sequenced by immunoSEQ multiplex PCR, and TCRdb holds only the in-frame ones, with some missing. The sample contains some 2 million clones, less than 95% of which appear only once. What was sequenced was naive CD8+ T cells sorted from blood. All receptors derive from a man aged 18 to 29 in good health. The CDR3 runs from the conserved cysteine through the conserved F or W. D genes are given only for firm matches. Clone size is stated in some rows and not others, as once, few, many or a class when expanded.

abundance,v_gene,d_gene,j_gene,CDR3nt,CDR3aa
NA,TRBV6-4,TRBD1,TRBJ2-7,TGTGCCAGCAGTGAGACAGGGGTGGGGGAGCAGTACTTC,CASSETGVGEQYF
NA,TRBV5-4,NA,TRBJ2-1,TGTGCCAGCAGCTTGGACCCGTACAATGAGCAGTTCTTC,CASSLDPYNEQFF
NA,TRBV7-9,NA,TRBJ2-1,TGTGCCAGCAGCCTAAGACAAGGCTCCTACAATGAGCAGTTCTTC,CASSLRQGSYNEQFF
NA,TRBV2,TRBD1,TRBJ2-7,TGTGCCAGCAGCCACGACAGGGGGTTCTACGAGCAGTACTTC,CASSHDRGFYEQYF
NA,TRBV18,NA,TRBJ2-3,TGTGCCAGCTCACCGTCAGGGGGGACCCCCCCAGATACGCAGTATTTT,CASSPSGGTPPDTQYF
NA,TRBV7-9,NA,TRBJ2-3,TGTGCCAGCAGCTTAACAGGGGATACGCAGTATTTT,CASSLTGDTQYF
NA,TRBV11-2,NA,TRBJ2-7,TGTGCCAGCAGCCTCGGGCCGGGGGAAAGTTACGAGCAGTACTTC,CASSLGPGESYEQYF
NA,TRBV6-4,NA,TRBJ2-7,TGTGCCAGCATTGAGGGAGGACCGCACGAGCAGTACTTC,CASIEGGPHEQYF
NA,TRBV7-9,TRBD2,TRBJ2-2,TGTGCCAGCAGCACTAGCGGTCTGAACACCGGGGAGCTGTTTTTT,CASSTSGLNTGELFF
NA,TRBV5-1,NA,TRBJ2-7,TGCGCCAGCAGCTTGGCCGGCACTGGATACTACGAGCAGTACTTC,CASSLAGTGYYEQYF
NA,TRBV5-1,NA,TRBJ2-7,TGCGCCAGCAGCCAGGAGGGCCAGGAAGAGCAGTACTTC,CASSQEGQEEQYF
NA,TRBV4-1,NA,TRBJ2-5,TGCGCCAGCAGCCAAGATATTGCCCCCCAAGAGACCCAGTACTTC,CASSQDIAPQETQYF
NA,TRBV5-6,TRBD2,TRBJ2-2,TGTGCCAGCAGCTCGGGACTAGCGCCCGGGGAGCTGTTTTTT,CASSSGLAPGELFF
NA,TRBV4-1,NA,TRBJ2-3,TGCGCCAGCAGCCAAGCCATCGGGGGGCACATGGATACGCAGTATTTT,CASSQAIGGHMDTQYF
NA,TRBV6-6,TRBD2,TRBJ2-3,TGTGCCAGTGACGGGATATTGACTAGCGGTCCCGGGACGCAGTATTTT,CASDGILTSGPGTQYF
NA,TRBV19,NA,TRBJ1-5,TGTGCCAGTAGTATTCAGGGGCAGTATAGCAATCAGCCCCAGCATTTT,CASSIQGQYSNQPQHF
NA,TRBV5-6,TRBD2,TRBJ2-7,TGTGCCAGCAGCCTCGGGACTACCTACGAGCAGTACTTC,CASSLGTTYEQYF
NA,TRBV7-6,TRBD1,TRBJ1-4,TGTGCCAGCAGCTTAGGACCCAGGGGGCATGAAAAACTGTTTTTT,CASSLGPRGHEKLFF
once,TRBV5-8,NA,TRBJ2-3,TGTGCCAGCAGCTTGGGGGGGAGTCCCAACACAGATACGCAGTATTTT,CASSLGGSPNTDTQYF
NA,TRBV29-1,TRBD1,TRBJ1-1,TGCAGCGTAGAGCCCGGGACAGGGAGACTTGAAGCTTTCTTT,CSVEPGTGRLEAFF
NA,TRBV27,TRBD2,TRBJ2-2,TGTGCCAGCAGTGCCCGACTAGCGGTGGGGACCGGGGAGCTGTTTTTT,CASSARLAVGTGELFF
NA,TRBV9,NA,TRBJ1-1,TGTGCCAGCAGCGTAGTCGAGACAGGAAACACTGAAGCTTTCTTT,CASSVVETGNTEAFF
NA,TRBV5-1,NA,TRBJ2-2,TGCGCCAGCAGCTTGACGGGTTCTGGGGAGCTGTTTTTT,CASSLTGSGELFF
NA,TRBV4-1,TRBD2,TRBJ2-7,TGCGCCAGCAGCCACCCAGGGGCGGGAGGGCCCCAGGACTACGAGCAGTACTTC,CASSHPGAGGPQDYEQYF
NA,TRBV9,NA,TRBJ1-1,TGTGCCAGCAGTGCTTCCGGGGGAGTCACTGAAGCTTTCTTT,CASSASGGVTEAFF
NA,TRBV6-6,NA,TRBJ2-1,TGTGCCAGCAGGACCGATGGTAGCTCCTACAATGAGCAGTTCTTC,CASRTDGSSYNEQFF
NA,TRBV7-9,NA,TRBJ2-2,TGTGCCAGCAGCTTTGACTTTAACGCGAACACCGGGGAGCTGTTTTTT,CASSFDFNANTGELFF
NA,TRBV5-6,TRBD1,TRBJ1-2,TGTGCCAGCAGCTTGGACAGGGGATCGGACTATGGCTACACCTTC,CASSLDRGSDYGYTF
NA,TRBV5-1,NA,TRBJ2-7,TGCGCCAGCAGCTTGGACGGGATTACCTACGAGCAGTACTTC,CASSLDGITYEQYF
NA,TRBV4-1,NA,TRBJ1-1,TGCGCCAGCAGCCAAGTACCGGAGACGGTCCCTGAAGCTTTCTTT,CASSQVPETVPEAFF
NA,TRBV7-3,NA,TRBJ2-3,TGTGCCAGCAGCTCCTCGGGGCCCTTTGGAACAGATACGCAGTATTTT,CASSSSGPFGTDTQYF
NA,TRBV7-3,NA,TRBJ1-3,TGTGCCAGCAGCTCCTGCGCAAGGAGCTCTGGAAACACCATATATTTT,CASSSCARSSGNTIYF
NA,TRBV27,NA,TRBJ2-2,TGTGCCAGCAGCTCAGGTTGGGAGCTGTTTTTT,CASSSGWELFF
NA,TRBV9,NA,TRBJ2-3,TGTGCCAGCAGCGTAGGTCCAGATACGCAGTATTTT,CASSVGPDTQYF